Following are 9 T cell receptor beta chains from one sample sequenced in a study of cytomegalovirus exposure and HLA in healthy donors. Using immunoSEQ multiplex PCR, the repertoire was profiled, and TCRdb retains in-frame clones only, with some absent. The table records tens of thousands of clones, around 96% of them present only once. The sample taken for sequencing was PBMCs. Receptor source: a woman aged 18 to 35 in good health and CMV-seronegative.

CDR3 residues: CASRRIIPGKMSYEQYF. The CDR3 DNA follows: TGTGCCAGCAGACGAATAATCCCGGGAAAAATGTCCTACGAGCAGTACTTC. The V call is TRBV27, the J call TRBJ2-7, with TRBD2 as a possible D gene (5 bases). Germline V CDR1 and CDR2: MNHEY, SMNVEV (reference sequence). V was cut by 6 bases and J by 1 base, with 22 bases left in between. The CDR3 sequence is 17 residues long.

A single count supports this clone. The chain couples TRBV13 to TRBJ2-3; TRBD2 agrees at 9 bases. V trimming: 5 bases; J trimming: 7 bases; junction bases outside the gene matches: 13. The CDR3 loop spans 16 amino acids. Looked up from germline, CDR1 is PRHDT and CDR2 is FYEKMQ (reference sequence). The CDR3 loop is CASSPERAGGPHTQYF. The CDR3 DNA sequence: TGTGCCAGCAGCCCGGAGAGGGCGGGAGGGCCGCATACGCAGTATTTT.

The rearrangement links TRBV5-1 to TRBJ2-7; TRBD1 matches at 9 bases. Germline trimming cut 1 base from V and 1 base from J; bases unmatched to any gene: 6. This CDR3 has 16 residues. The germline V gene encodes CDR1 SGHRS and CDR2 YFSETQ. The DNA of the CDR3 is TGCGCCAGCAGCTTGTCTCCGGGACAGGGATCCTACGAGCAGTACTTC. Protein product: CASSLSPGQGSYEQYF.

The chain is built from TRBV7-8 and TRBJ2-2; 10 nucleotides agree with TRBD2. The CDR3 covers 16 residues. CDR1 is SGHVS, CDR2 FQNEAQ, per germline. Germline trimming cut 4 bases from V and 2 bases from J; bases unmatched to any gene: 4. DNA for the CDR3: TGTGCCAGCAGCTCCAGACTAGCGGGCAACACCGGGGAGCTGTTTTTT. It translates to CASSSRLAGNTGELFF. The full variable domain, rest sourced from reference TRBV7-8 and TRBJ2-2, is GAGVSQSPRYKVAKRGQDVALRCDPISGHVSLFWYQQALGQGPEFLTYFQNEAQLDKSGLPSDRFFAERPEGSVSTLKIQRTQQEDSAVYLCASSSRLAGNTGELFFGEGSRLTVL.

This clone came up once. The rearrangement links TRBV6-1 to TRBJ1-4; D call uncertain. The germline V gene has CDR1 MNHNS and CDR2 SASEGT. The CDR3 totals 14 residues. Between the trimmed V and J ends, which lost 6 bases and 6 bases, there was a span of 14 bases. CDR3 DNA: TGTGCCAGCAGAATATACCTGAGGGATGAAAAACTGTTTTTT. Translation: CASRIYLRDEKLFF.

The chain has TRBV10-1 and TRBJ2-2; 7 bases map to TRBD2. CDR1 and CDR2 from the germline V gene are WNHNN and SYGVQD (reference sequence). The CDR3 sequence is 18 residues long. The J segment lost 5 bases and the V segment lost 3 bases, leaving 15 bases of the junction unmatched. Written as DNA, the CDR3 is TGCGCCAGCAGTGATAGGGCGGGAGTACCCCAGGGAACCGGGGAGCTGTTTTTT. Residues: CASSDRAGVPQGTGELFF.

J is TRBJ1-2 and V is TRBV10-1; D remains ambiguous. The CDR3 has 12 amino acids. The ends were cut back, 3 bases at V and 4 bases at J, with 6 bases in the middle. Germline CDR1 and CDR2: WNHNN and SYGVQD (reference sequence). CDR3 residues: CASSDGVYGYTF. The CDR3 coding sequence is TGCGCCAGCAGTGACGGAGTCTATGGCTACACCTTC.

CDR3: CAISTREGQDTQYF. Written as DNA, the CDR3 is TGTGCCATCAGCACTCGGGAGGGCCAAGATACGCAGTATTTT. The chain has TRBV10-3 and TRBJ2-3, with 8 bases lining up with TRBD2. From germline, CDR1 is ENHRY and CDR2 SYGVKD. The CDR3 has 14 amino acids. The V gene end was trimmed by 6 bases and the J gene end by 5 bases; junction bases not matched to a gene: 7.

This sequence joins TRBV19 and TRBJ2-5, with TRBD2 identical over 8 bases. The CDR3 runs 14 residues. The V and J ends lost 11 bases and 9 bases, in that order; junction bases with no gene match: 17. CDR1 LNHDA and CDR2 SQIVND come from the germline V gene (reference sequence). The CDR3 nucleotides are TGTGCCTACTCGGGGGTTAGCGGGGTTGAGGCCCAGTACTTC. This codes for CAYSGVSGVEAQYF. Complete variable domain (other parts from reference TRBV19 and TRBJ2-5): DGGITQSPKYLFRKEGQNVTLSCEQNLNHDAMYWYRQDPGQGLRLIYYSQIVNDFQKGDIAEGYSVSREKKESFPLTVTSAQKNPTAFYLCAYSGVSGVEAQYFGPGTRLLVL.